This T cell receptor beta chain was retrieved from a study of blood T cell repertoires in COVID-19. Only in-frame clones appear in the TCRdb table, and some are missing; sequencing was by immunoSEQ multiplex PCR. The table lists 150,000 or so clones, 75% to 85% of them singletons. Enrolment of Seattle patients took place during active infection, and they were followed longitudinally. CDR1 is SGHTA, CDR2 FQGNSA, per germline. Losses at the gene ends were 5 bases for V and 0 bases for J; bases not matched to a gene: 15. The CDR3 sequence is 19 residues long. The chain carries TRBV7-2 and TRBJ2-3, with 9 bases aligning to TRBD2. This receptor was identified in a woman aged 60 to 75 with COVID-19, enrolled during active disease. Sequencing was carried out using peripheral blood. The CDR3 loop reads CASSPYSGGTPSSTDTQYF. Here the CDR3 DNA reads TGTGCCAGCAGCCCCTATAGCGGGGGAACCCCTTCTAGCACAGATACGCAGTATTTT.